The sequence of this T cell receptor (beta chain) was determined in a study of T cell repertoires in cytomegalovirus infection. Study-wide context: Public TCR beta signatures were indicative of both CMV infection and a matching HLA type.

There are many counts of this clonotype. Its antigen remains unidentified. Findings and caveats of the study: The study identified carriers of CMV plus the relevant HLA from cumulative public TCR beta family frequency. Ex vivo, HLA-C-restricted CMV-specific TCR beta clonotypes prevailed over the rest of the response.

Trimming pared 1 base from V and 7 bases from J, leaving 14 bases between. CDR3 length equals 15 residues. TCRdb recomputed calls from the reads with MiXCR, one row per CDR3 protein. The table shows about 260,000 distinct CDR3 sequences, with roughly an eighth occurring only once. The rearrangement uses TRBV12-3 or TRBV12-4 and TRBJ2-1; D could derive from TRBD1 or TRBD2 (5 bases each). Sequencing used PBMCs. The receptor's source is a human donor in good health (CMV status not recorded). Some clones in this sample may be carry-over from other donors' samples. CDR3 sequence (DNA): TGTGCCAGCAGTTTAGGAGGGGAACTTCGGAATGAGCAGTTCTTC. Protein: CASSLGGELRNEQFF.